The next 16 T cell receptor beta chains were all read from a single sample in a study of blood T cell repertoires in COVID-19. Clones were read by immunoSEQ multiplex PCR, and TCRdb kept only the in-frame ones, dropping some. The sample consists of under 200,000 clones, approximately 79% of them appearing once. Material for sequencing was PBMCs or T cells enriched from blood (not recorded which). The receptor source for this set is a middle-aged man who had recovered from COVID-19.

V is TRBV7-2 and J is TRBJ2-3, with 8 bases fitting TRBD2. Germline V lookup: CDR1 SGHTA, CDR2 FQGNSA. CDR3 length: 16 amino acids. With 5 bases clipped from V and 4 bases from J, the junction kept 11 bases outside the gene matches. The CDR3 reads CASSPRSGGGSDTQYF. The CDR3 DNA sequence: TGTGCCAGCAGCCCCCGTTCCGGGGGGGGATCAGATACGCAGTATTTT.

The rearrangement joins TRBV4-3 to TRBJ2-1; TRBD1 matches at 8 bases. In germline, CDR1 is LGHNA, CDR2 YSLEER. Trimming took 5 bases from V and 4 from J; bases not matched to a gene: 13. The CDR3 consists of 17 residues. The CDR3 DNA reads TGCGCCAGCAGCGACCGCCTGGGACAGGCAAAATACAATGAGCAGTTCTTC. Translation gives CASSDRLGQAKYNEQFF.

The chain uses TRBV18 and TRBJ2-6, with 8 bases aligning to TRBD1. This CDR3 comprises 18 residues. V was pared by 2 bases and J by 0 bases, with 6 bases of the junction left unmatched. CDR1 KGHSH and CDR2 LQKENI come from the germline V gene. CDR3 sequence reads: CASSPMGTGRSGANVLTF. In DNA, the CDR3 is TGTGCCAGCTCACCAATGGGGACAGGTCGCTCTGGGGCCAACGTCCTGACTTTC.

The gene calls are TRBV13 and TRBJ2-1; the D gene is possibly TRBD2 (6 bases). The CDR3 length is 15 residues. Per the germline V gene, CDR1 is PRHDT and CDR2 is FYEKMQ (reference sequence). With 2 bases removed from V and 5 bases from J, the gap between germline ends came to 13 bases. CDR3 DNA sequence: TGTGCCAGCAGCTTAAAGGGACTGGTGAACAATGAGCAGTTCTTC. Translated: CASSLKGLVNNEQFF.

The chain combines TRBV7-9 with TRBJ2-7; the match to TRBD1 covers 9 bases. After removal of 8 bases from V and 5 bases from J, the junction contained 10 bases not matched to a gene. The germline V gene encodes CDR1 SEHNR and CDR2 FQNEAQ (reference sequence). The CDR3 runs 14 residues. CDR3 DNA: TGTGCCAGCGGAACCGGGACAGGGTATAACGAGCAGTACTTC. This sequence encodes CASGTGTGYNEQYF. Using reference TRBV7-9 and TRBJ2-7 for the parts outside the CDR3, the full variable domain is DTGVSQNPRHKITKRGQNVTFRCDPISEHNRLYWYRQTLGQGPEFLTYFQNEAQLEKSRLLSDRFSAERPKGSFSTLEIQRTEQGDSAMYLCASGTGTGYNEQYFGPGTRLTVT.

The V and J genes are TRBV5-4 and TRBJ2-7; TRBD1 matches at 11 bases. Trimming at V came to 10 bases and at J to 7 bases, leaving 7 bases not matched to a gene. The germline V gene encodes CDR1 SGHNT and CDR2 YYREEE (reference sequence). CDR3 length: 12 residues. This CDR3 reads CAFRDRGKEQYF. The CDR3 region has the DNA TGTGCCTTCCGGGACAGGGGGAAAGAGCAGTACTTC.

The V call is TRBV2, the J call TRBJ2-2, with 7 bases aligning to TRBD1. Germline loops: CDR1 SNHLY, CDR2 FYNNEI. The CDR3 has 15 residues. V was pared by 4 bases and J by 0 bases, with 2 bases of the junction left unmatched. The CDR3 loop is CASSGQGANTGELFF. The CDR3, as DNA: TGTGCCAGCAGTGGCCAGGGGGCGAACACCGGGGAGCTGTTTTTT.

This sequence joins TRBV5-8 and TRBJ1-2, with 8 bases lining up with TRBD1. The J segment lost 6 bases and the V segment lost 4 bases, leaving 2 bases of the junction unmatched. Germline V lookup: CDR1 SGHTS, CDR2 YDEGEE. The CDR3 covers 12 residues. CDR3 sequence reads: CASSRDRNGYTF. The CDR3 nucleotides read TGTGCCAGCAGCCGGGACAGGAATGGCTACACCTTC. Supplemented by reference TRBV5-8 and TRBJ1-2, the full variable domain reads EAGVTQSPTHLIKTRGQQATLRCSPISGHTSVYWYQQALGLGLQFLLWYDEGEERNRGNFPPRFSGRQFPNYSSELNVNALELEDSALYLCASSRDRNGYTFGSGTRLTVV.

This clone turned up a few times. In the same sample, other DNA sequences code for this CDR3. This sequence joins TRBV5-5 and TRBJ1-5; weak D call: TRBD1 (5 bases). V lost 1 base and J 1 base, leaving 12 bases between the germline ends. Germline loops: CDR1 SGHKS, CDR2 YYEKEE (reference sequence). The CDR3 totals 16 residues. The CDR3 DNA follows: TGTGCCAGCAGCTTGACAGGCGTCGAAAGCAATCAGCCCCAGCATTTT. Protein sequence: CASSLTGVESNQPQHF.

The chain recombines TRBV19 with TRBJ1-1, with 7 bases aligning to TRBD1. This CDR3 region has 15 residues. V lost 5 bases and J lost 0; bases outside the gene matches: 6. Germline V lookup: CDR1 LNHDA, CDR2 SQIVND (reference sequence). CDR3 protein: CASSSGGSMNTEAFF. The CDR3 region has the DNA TGTGCCAGTAGTTCAGGGGGTAGTATGAACACTGAAGCTTTCTTT.

The V call is TRBV2, the J call TRBJ1-1; 7 nucleotides line up with TRBD1. The trim removed 8 bases at V and 4 bases at J, leaving 7 bases unmatched. The CDR3 is 13 amino acids. Germline CDR1 reads SNHLY; CDR2 reads FYNNEI. The CDR3 DNA is TGTGCCAGCTCACAGGGGCGGAGCACTGAAGCTTTCTTT. This encodes CASSQGRSTEAFF.

The chain combines TRBV11-2 with TRBJ1-4; D perhaps matches TRBD1 (5 bases). V was shortened by 5 bases and J by 12 bases, with 19 bases between the two germline ends. Germline CDR1 and CDR2: SGHAT and FQNNGV. The CDR3 length is 14 residues. As DNA, the CDR3 is TGTGCCAGCAGCCCGGAGGTCGGGGGTGGAGAACTGTTTTTT. This codes for CASSPEVGGGELFF.

The CDR3 nucleotides are TGTGCCAGTAGTCCACTCAGAGGACAGGGCTCTAAACTGTTTTTT. It translates to CASSPLRGQGSKLFF. The chain carries TRBV19 and TRBJ1-4; TRBD1 agrees at 8 bases. The CDR3 is 15 residues long. The germline gives CDR1 LNHDA, CDR2 SQIVND (reference sequence). V lost 5 bases to trimming and J lost 11 bases; unmatched junction nucleotides: 13.

The rearrangement joins TRBV6-5 to TRBJ2-6; 7 bases map to TRBD1. Germline V gives CDR1 MNHEY, CDR2 SVGAGI. This CDR3 region has 15 residues. Germline trimming cut 6 bases from V and 1 base from J; bases unmatched to any gene: 3. CDR3 nucleotide sequence: TGTGCCAGCAGATTACAGGGGTCTGGGGCCAACGTCCTGACTTTC. Translating it yields CASRLQGSGANVLTF.

The chain links TRBV30 to TRBJ1-6, with D possibly TRBD1 on 6 matching bases. Germline CDR1 GTSNPN, CDR2 SVGIG (reference sequence). The length of the CDR3 is 19 residues. Trimming shortened V by 5 bases and J by 0 bases, and 23 bases separated the two germline ends. The CDR3 spells CAWADTGQARSSYNSPLHF. For the CDR3, the DNA is TGTGCCTGGGCCGACACAGGGCAAGCCCGGAGCTCCTATAATTCACCCCTCCACTTT.

V is TRBV3-1 (or the pseudogene TRBV3-2) and J is TRBJ2-4; 7 bases line up with TRBD1. CDR1 and CDR2 (germline): LGHDT, YNNKEL (reference sequence). CDR3 length: 18 amino acids. After removal of 3 bases from V and 0 bases from J, the junction contained 11 bases not matched to a gene. This CDR3 is CASSHHPGTVSAKNIQYF. CDR3 bases: TGTGCCAGCAGCCACCACCCGGGGACAGTGTCAGCCAAAAACATTCAGTACTTC.